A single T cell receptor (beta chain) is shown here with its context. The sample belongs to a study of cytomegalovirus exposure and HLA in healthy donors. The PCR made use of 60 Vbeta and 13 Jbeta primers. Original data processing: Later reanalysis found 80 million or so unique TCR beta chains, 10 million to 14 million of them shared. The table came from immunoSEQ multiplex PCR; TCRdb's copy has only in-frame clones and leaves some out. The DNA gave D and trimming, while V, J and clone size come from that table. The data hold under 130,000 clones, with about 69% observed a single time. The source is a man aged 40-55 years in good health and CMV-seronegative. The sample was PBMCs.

The CDR3 loop is CASTRGDRDHEQYF. In DNA form, the CDR3 reads TGTGCCAGCACCCGGGGGGACAGGGACCACGAGCAGTACTTC. The chain carries TRBV5-4 and TRBJ2-7, with 9 positions matching TRBD1. The CDR3 spans 14 residues. V dropped 6 bases and J dropped 5; count of bases not matched to a gene: 9. Germline values: CDR1 SGHNT, CDR2 YYREEE (reference sequence).